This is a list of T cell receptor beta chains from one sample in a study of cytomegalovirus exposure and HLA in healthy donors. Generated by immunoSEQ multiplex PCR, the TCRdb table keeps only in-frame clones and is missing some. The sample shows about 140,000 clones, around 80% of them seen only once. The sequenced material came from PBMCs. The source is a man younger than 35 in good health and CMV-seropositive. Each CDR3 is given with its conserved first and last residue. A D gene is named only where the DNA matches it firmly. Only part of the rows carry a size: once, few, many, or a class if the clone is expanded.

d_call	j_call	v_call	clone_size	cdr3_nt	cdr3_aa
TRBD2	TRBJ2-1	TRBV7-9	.	TGTGCCAGCAGTTCGGGACTAGCGGGAATCGTAGGTGAGCAGTTCTTC	CASSSGLAGIVGEQFF
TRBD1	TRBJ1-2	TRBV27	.	TGTGCCAGCAGTTCGACAGGGGGCGATGGCTACACCTTC	CASSSTGGDGYTF
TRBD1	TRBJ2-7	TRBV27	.	TGTGCCAGCAGTTCTACCGGGACAGGGACTCGGGAGCAGTACTTC	CASSSTGTGTREQYF
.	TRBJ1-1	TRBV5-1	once	TGCGCCAGCAGCCTGGGGCCGGCAGGGAACACTGAAGCTTTCTTT	CASSLGPAGNTEAFF
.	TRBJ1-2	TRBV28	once	TGTGCCAGCAGTTCCCAGGGGAGCTATGGCTACACCTTC	CASSSQGSYGYTF
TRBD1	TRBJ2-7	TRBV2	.	TGTGCCAGCAGTGACCGGGACAGGGGGCGTGACGAGCAGTACTTC	CASSDRDRGRDEQYF
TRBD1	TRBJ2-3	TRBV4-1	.	TGCGCCAGCAGCGAAAGGGATGCGACAGGGGCTACAGATACGCAGTATTTT	CASSERDATGATDTQYF
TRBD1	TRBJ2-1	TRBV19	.	TGTGCCAGTAGTATAGTCGCGGGACAGGCGCATGAGCAGTTCTTC	CASSIVAGQAHEQFF
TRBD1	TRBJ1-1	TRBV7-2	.	TGTGCCAGCAGCTTAGCTCCGGGACAGAGCAACACTGAAGCTTTCTTT	CASSLAPGQSNTEAFF
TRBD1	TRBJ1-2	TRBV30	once	TGTGCCTGGAGTGTGGGGACAGTTTATGGCTACACCTTC	CAWSVGTVYGYTF
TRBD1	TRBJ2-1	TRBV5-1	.	TGCGCCAGCTCGGACAGGCCCCGCTCCTACAATGAGCAGTTCTTC	CASSDRPRSYNEQFF
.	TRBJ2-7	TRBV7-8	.	TGTGCCAGCAGCGTAGGCGACAATTCCGAGCAGTACTTC	CASSVGDNSEQYF
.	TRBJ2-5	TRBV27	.	TGTGCCAGCAGCCCCGCCCTAGCAGGGGTAGAGACCCAGTACTTC	CASSPALAGVETQYF
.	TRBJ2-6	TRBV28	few	TGTGCCAGCAGTCCGACCGGGTCCTCTGGGGCCAACGTCCTGACTTTC	CASSPTGSSGANVLTF
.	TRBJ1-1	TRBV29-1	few	TGCAGCGTTGAAGGGGGGCTGAACACTGAAGCTTTCTTT	CSVEGGLNTEAFF
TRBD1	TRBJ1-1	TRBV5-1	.	TGCGCCAGCAGCTTACAGGGGGGGGCTGAAGCTTTCTTT	CASSLQGGAEAFF
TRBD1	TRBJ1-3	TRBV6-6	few	TGTGCCAGCAGTCCCCGGGACAGTTTTGGAAACACCATATATTTT	CASSPRDSFGNTIYF
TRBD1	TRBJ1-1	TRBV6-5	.	TGTGCCAGCAGAACAGGGGGCATGAACACTGAAGCTTTCTTT	CASRTGGMNTEAFF
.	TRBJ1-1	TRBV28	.	TGTGCCAGCAGTTTTAGGGGCACCCTAGACACTGAAGCTTTCTTT	CASSFRGTLDTEAFF
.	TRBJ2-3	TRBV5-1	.	TGCGCCAGCAGCTTGGTCCTAGCAGAAGGAGATACGCAGTATTTT	CASSLVLAEGDTQYF
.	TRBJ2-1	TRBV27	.	TGTGCCAGCAGTGCGCCGACAGGCGGCAATGAGCAGTTCTTC	CASSAPTGGNEQFF
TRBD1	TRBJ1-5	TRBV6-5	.	TGTGCCAGCAGTTATGCGCCACAGGGGCAACAGCCCCAGCATTTT	CASSYAPQGQQPQHF
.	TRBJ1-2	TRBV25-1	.	TGTGCCAGCAGTGGGTACCCTGACAGAACCAATTCTTATGGCTACACCTTC	CASSGYPDRTNSYGYTF
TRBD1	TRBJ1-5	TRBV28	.	TGTGCCAGCACCTGGGGACAGGGCAATCAGCCCCAGCATTTT	CASTWGQGNQPQHF
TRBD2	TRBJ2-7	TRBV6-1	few	TGTGCCAGCAGTGATTTAACACTAGCGGGAGAGCAGTACTTC	CASSDLTLAGEQYF
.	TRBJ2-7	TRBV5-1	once	TGCGCCAGCAGCCGAGTACAGGGTCCCTACGAGCAGTACTTC	CASSRVQGPYEQYF
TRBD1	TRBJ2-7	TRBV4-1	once	TGCGCCAGCAGCCAAGTTGTCACAGGGGGCTACGAGCAGTACTTC	CASSQVVTGGYEQYF
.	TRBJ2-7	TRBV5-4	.	TGTGCCAGCAGCTTGACGGGGTCTCCCTACGAGCAGTACTTC	CASSLTGSPYEQYF
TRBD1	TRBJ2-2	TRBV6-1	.	TGTGCCAGCAGTGAAATAAGGCAGGGGGCAGGAACCGGGGAGCTGTTTTTT	CASSEIRQGAGTGELFF
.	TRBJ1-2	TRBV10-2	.	TGCGCCAGCACGCAAGGGGCGAACTATGGCTACACCTTC	CASTQGANYGYTF
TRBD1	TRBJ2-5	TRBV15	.	TGTGCCACCAGCAGGGACAGGGGCGGGGAGACCCAGTACTTC	CATSRDRGGETQYF
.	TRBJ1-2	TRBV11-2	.	TGTGCCAGCAGCTCCTTTCCAGGGTACGGCTACACCTTC	CASSSFPGYGYTF
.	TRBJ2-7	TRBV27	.	TGTGCCAGCAGTTCTCATCTAGCGTCTAAGGCCTACGAGCAGTACTTC	CASSSHLASKAYEQYF
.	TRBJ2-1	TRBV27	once	TGTGCCACCACCTACAATGAGCAGTTCTTC	CATTYNEQFF
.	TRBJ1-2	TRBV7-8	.	TGTGCCAGCAGCTCGGGAGACTATGGCTACACCTTC	CASSSGDYGYTF
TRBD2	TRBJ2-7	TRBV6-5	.	TGTGCCAGCAGTTACGGTTTGGTAGCGGGATATTACGAGCAGTACTTC	CASSYGLVAGYYEQYF
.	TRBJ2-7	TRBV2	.	TGTGCCAGCAGTGATCTCGGACTGGGCTCCTACGAGCAGTACTTC	CASSDLGLGSYEQYF
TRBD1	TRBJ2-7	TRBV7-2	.	TGTGCCAGCAGCTTAGGGGGGGGACAGGGGGCTTACGAGCAGTACTTC	CASSLGGGQGAYEQYF
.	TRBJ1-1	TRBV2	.	TGTGCCAGCACAACCTCGACAGGTTTCGGGACTGAAGCTTTCTTT	CASTTSTGFGTEAFF
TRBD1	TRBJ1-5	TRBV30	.	TGTGCCTGGGGTACAGGGGCAGAAGGCAATCAGCCCCAGCATTTT	CAWGTGAEGNQPQHF
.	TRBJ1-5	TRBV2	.	TGTGCCAGCAGTAAAAGGACATTGGGGCGTGATCAGCCCCAGCATTTT	CASSKRTLGRDQPQHF
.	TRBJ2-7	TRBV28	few	TGTGCCAGCAGGCTTGGTCAGATTTCCTACGAGCAGTACTTC	CASRLGQISYEQYF
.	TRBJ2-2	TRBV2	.	TGTGCCAGCGACAACGGAGGGGCAACCGGGGAGCTGTTTTTT	CASDNGGATGELFF
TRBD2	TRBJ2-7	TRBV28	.	TGTGCCAGCAGTTCCGGACTAGCGGGAGTAGGCGAGCAGTACTTC	CASSSGLAGVGEQYF
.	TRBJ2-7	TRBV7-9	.	TGTGCCAGCAGCTGGGCCTCCTACGAGCAGTACTTC	CASSWASYEQYF
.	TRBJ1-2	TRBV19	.	TGTGCCAGTAGTATCTTAGCATGGGACTATGGCTACACCTTC	CASSILAWDYGYTF
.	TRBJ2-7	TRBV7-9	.	TGTGCCAGCAGCTTCACTAAAGGAGGGGCCACTAACACCTACGAGCAGTACTTC	CASSFTKGGATNTYEQYF
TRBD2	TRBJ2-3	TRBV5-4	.	TGTGCCAGCAGCTTGGCCGTGGGACTAAGCACAGATACGCAGTATTTT	CASSLAVGLSTDTQYF
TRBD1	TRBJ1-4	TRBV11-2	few	TGTGCCAGCAGCTTCGCCGGGACAGGGCACGAAAAACTGTTTTTT	CASSFAGTGHEKLFF
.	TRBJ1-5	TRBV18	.	TGTGCCAGCTCACTTATGGACAGAGCCCTCCACCAGCCCCAGCATTTT	CASSLMDRALHQPQHF